This TCR beta chain stems from a study of T cells in narcolepsy. Study as a whole: Healthy controls were enrolled alongside patients with narcolepsy type 1 or type 2. Study findings and constraints: Autoreactive clonotypes reportedly recurred in blood of same and different patients, not controls. Some memory CD4+ repertoires had no autoreactive clone sequences. HCRT-specific and TRIB2-specific autoreactive clonotypes appeared among same-patient CSF and blood CD4+ clonotypes.

Repertoires were generated with immunoSEQ multiplex PCR, while TCRdb's copy carries only in-frame clones and drops some. The sample shows fewer than 40,000 clones, over 65% of them seen only once. Trimming took 2 bases from V and 7 from J, leaving 15 bases between them. CDR1 is SGHAT, CDR2 FQNNGV, per germline. The CDR3 runs 15 residues. With regard to this clone: The antigen is unknown.

The chain carries TRBV11-2 and TRBJ2-1; D may correspond to TRBD1 or TRBD2 (5 bases each). The source of this sequence is a human donor in good health. Sequenced input: memory (CD45RA-) CD4+ T cells from blood. The DNA for the CDR3 is TGTGCCAGCAGCTTATCCCCGGGACGGGATAATGAGCAGTTCTTC. Its translation: CASSLSPGRDNEQFF.